This is a list of T cell receptor beta chains from one sample in a study of shared clonotypes between healthy human individuals. TCRdb's copy holds only in-frame clones and misses some; the assay was immunoSEQ multiplex PCR. The table has roughly 700,000 clones, around two thirds seen once. The sequenced sample was memory CD4+ T cells sorted from blood. All receptors derive from a woman younger than 45 in good health. The CDR3 runs from the conserved cysteine through the conserved F or W. Fields, in order: J gene, clone size, V gene, D gene, CDR3 protein, CDR3 DNA. D genes are given only for firm matches. Clone size is shown for a subset of rows, as once, few, many or a class of expanded clone.

>TRBJ2-3|.|TRBV4-2|TRBD2
CASSRLIGLAGAGTDTQYF
TGTGCCAGCAGCCGCCTAATTGGACTAGCGGGAGCGGGCACAGATACGCAGTATTTT
>TRBJ2-1|.|TRBV11-2|.
CASSLAPESEHNEQFF
TGTGCCAGCAGCTTAGCGCCGGAGTCTGAACACAATGAGCAGTTCTTC
>TRBJ1-5|few|TRBV7-2|TRBD1
CASSRSGTGYFQPQHF
TGTGCCAGCAGCAGATCCGGGACAGGCTATTTCCAGCCCCAGCATTTT
>TRBJ2-7|.|TRBV5-1|.
CASSLKSQGWYEQYF
TGCGCCAGCAGCTTGAAGTCCCAGGGGTGGTACGAGCAGTACTTC
>TRBJ2-1|.|TRBV28|.
CASRRYNEQFF
TGTGCCAGCAGACGCTACAATGAGCAGTTCTTC
>TRBJ1-5|.|TRBV18|.
CASSPQGGGNQPQHF
TGTGCCAGCTCACCACAGGGTGGGGGCAATCAGCCCCAGCATTTT
>TRBJ1-1|.|TRBV10-1|.
CATRTFTGNTEAFF
TGCGCCACCAGGACATTCACAGGGAACACTGAAGCTTTCTTT
>TRBJ2-7|.|TRBV15|.
CATSRDNRVRTYEQYF
TGTGCCACCAGCAGAGATAACAGGGTTAGGACCTACGAGCAGTACTTC
>TRBJ2-3|many|TRBV2|.
CASSEAGARTQYF
TGTGCCAGCAGTGAAGCGGGAGCCCGTACGCAGTATTTT
>TRBJ1-4|.|TRBV5-1|.
CASSPGVEVEKLFF
TGCGCCAGCAGCCCGGGTGTGGAGGTGGAAAAACTGTTTTTT
>TRBJ2-6|.|TRBV6-1|.
CASRPVLGANVLTF
TGTGCCAGCAGACCGGTTTTAGGGGCCAACGTCCTGACTTTC
>TRBJ2-1|.|TRBV6-5|.
CASSYGRDYNEQFF
TGTGCCAGCAGTTACGGACGGGATTACAATGAGCAGTTCTTC
>TRBJ1-1|.|TRBV30|.
CAWSAGGVGTEAFF
TGTGCCTGGAGTGCGGGGGGGGTAGGGACTGAAGCTTTCTTT
>TRBJ2-7|.|TRBV28|.
CASSDPRGHRRYEQYF
TGTGCCAGCAGTGACCCCCGGGGACACCGACGCTACGAGCAGTACTTC
>TRBJ2-7|.|TRBV7-3|.
CASSSLPSAGVQYF
TGTGCCAGCAGCTCCCTCCCAAGTGCCGGGGTGCAGTACTTC
>TRBJ1-3|few|TRBV9|.
CASSVEYGNTIYF
TGTGCCAGCAGCGTAGAGTATGGAAACACCATATATTTT
>TRBJ1-2|many|TRBV29-1|.
CSVVDGYGYTF
TGCAGCGTTGTGGACGGATATGGCTACACCTTC
>TRBJ2-7|.|TRBV7-2|.
CASSLSSGDFTYEQYF
TGTGCCAGCAGCTTGAGTTCAGGGGACTTCACCTACGAGCAGTACTTC
>TRBJ1-2|.|TRBV19|.
CASTGTQDYGYTF
TGTGCCAGTACCGGGACGCAAGACTATGGCTACACCTTC
>TRBJ2-7|.|TRBV18|.
CASSPSSSYEQYF
TGTGCCAGCTCACCATCGAGCTCCTACGAGCAGTACTTC
>TRBJ1-5|.|TRBV15|TRBD1
CATSRSGQPQRLPQHF
TGTGCCACCAGCAGATCGGGACAGCCCCAGCGTTTGCCCCAGCATTTT
>TRBJ1-5|.|TRBV30|.
CAWSGGISNQPQHF
TGTGCCTGGAGTGGAGGGATTAGCAATCAGCCCCAGCATTTT
>TRBJ2-2|.|TRBV19|TRBD2
CASRGLVATGELFF
TGTGCCAGTAGGGGACTAGTGGCCACCGGGGAGCTGTTTTTT
>TRBJ2-3|.|TRBV29-1|.
CSARNSRTDTQYF
TGCAGCGCAAGAAACAGTCGCACAGATACGCAGTATTTT
>TRBJ1-1|.|TRBV27|.
CASSLGDVRGAFF
TGTGCCAGCAGTTTAGGGGACGTCCGCGGAGCTTTCTTT
>TRBJ2-2|.|TRBV19|TRBD2
CASSIRLAVRTGELFF
TGTGCCAGTAGTATTCGACTAGCGGTCCGAACCGGGGAGCTGTTTTTT
>TRBJ1-4|.|TRBV7-8|.
CASSWTVTNEKLFF
TGTGCCAGCAGCTGGACGGTGACTAATGAAAAACTGTTTTTT
>TRBJ2-2|few|TRBV9|.
CASSTRQATGELFF
TGTGCCAGCAGCACCCGACAAGCCACCGGGGAGCTGTTTTTT
>TRBJ2-3|.|TRBV19|.
CASSHQSGDTQYF
TGTGCCAGTAGCCATCAGTCAGGCGATACGCAGTATTTT
>TRBJ2-1|.|TRBV5-1|TRBD2
CASSLTSGIYNEQFF
TGCGCCAGCAGCTTGACTAGCGGAATATACAATGAGCAGTTCTTC
>TRBJ1-5|many|TRBV27|.
CASRPWGQGSNQPQHF
TGTGCCAGCAGGCCTTGGGGGCAGGGGAGCAATCAGCCCCAGCATTTT
>TRBJ1-2|.|TRBV19|.
CASSFTNYGYTF
TGTGCCAGTAGTTTTACCAACTATGGCTACACCTTC
>TRBJ1-1|.|TRBV5-1|.
CARGTLGLYDTEAFF
TGCGCCAGGGGAACACTGGGTTTGTATGACACTGAAGCTTTCTTT
>TRBJ1-1|.|TRBV27|.
CASSPWVQNTEAFF
TGTGCCAGCAGCCCCTGGGTCCAGAACACTGAAGCTTTCTTT
>TRBJ2-7|.|TRBV10-3|TRBD2
CAISPLRTSYEDSYEQYF
TGTGCCATCAGTCCTTTAAGGACTAGCTACGAAGATTCCTACGAGCAGTACTTC
>TRBJ2-5|.|TRBV28|TRBD1
CASSAGQGFRETQYF
TGTGCCAGCAGTGCGGGACAGGGGTTTCGGGAGACCCAGTACTTC
>TRBJ2-3|.|TRBV6-1|.
CASRYLASIVGTQYF
TGTGCCAGCAGGTATCTAGCGTCTATAGTGGGTACGCAGTATTTT
>TRBJ1-1|.|TRBV19|.
CASSIGPNMNTEAFF
TGTGCCAGTAGTATAGGTCCTAACATGAACACTGAAGCTTTCTTT
>TRBJ2-5|.|TRBV29-1|.
CSVLTQGRGRGETQYF
TGCAGCGTCCTCACCCAAGGAAGGGGAAGGGGAGAGACCCAGTACTTC
>TRBJ1-1|.|TRBV5-1|.
CASSLLGVGSTEAFF
TGCGCCAGCAGCTTGTTAGGGGTGGGTAGCACTGAAGCTTTCTTT
>TRBJ2-7|.|TRBV5-1|TRBD2
CASQDRTSGLYEQYF
TGCGCCAGCCAAGACCGGACTAGCGGACTCTACGAGCAGTACTTC
>TRBJ2-1|.|TRBV11-3|TRBD2
CASSLGGSDNEQFF
TGTGCCAGCAGCTTGGGCGGGAGTGACAATGAGCAGTTCTTC
>TRBJ2-4|.|TRBV27|.
CASSLSINSAKNIQYF
TGTGCCAGCAGTTTATCGATTAACTCAGCCAAAAACATTCAGTACTTC
>TRBJ2-1|.|TRBV21-1|.
CASNPIRGGRGYNEQFF
TGTGCCAGCAACCCTATCCGCGGTGGCCGGGGATACAATGAGCAGTTCTTC
>TRBJ1-5|few|TRBV28|TRBD1
CASSLRDRGQPQHF
TGTGCCAGCAGTTTAAGGGACAGGGGTCAGCCCCAGCATTTT
>TRBJ2-1|.|TRBV1|.
CTSSQEGTSGRVSYNEQFF
TGCACCAGCAGCCAAGAGGGTACTAGCGGGAGGGTATCCTACAATGAGCAGTTCTTC
>TRBJ1-5|.|TRBV6-1|.
CASSEGLGNQPQHF
TGTGCCAGCAGTGAAGGTCTAGGCAATCAGCCCCAGCATTTT
>TRBJ1-5|.|TRBV7-9|.
CASSLGGQSGGNQPQHF
TGTGCCAGCAGCTTGGGGGGCCAGTCTGGTGGGAATCAGCCCCAGCATTTT
>TRBJ2-7|few|TRBV5-4|TRBD2
CASSSSREGYEQYF
TGTGCCAGCAGTTCGTCTAGGGAGGGGTACGAGCAGTACTTC
>TRBJ2-7|.|TRBV2|.
CASARDSYEQYF
TGTGCCAGCGCCCGGGATTCCTACGAGCAGTACTTC
>TRBJ2-1|.|TRBV2|TRBD1
CASRATGNEQFF
TGTGCCAGCAGGGCGACAGGGAATGAGCAGTTCTTC
>TRBJ2-3|.|TRBV28|.
CASRTLGQYSTDTQYF
TGTGCCAGCAGAACCCTCGGGCAGTATAGCACAGATACGCAGTATTTT
>TRBJ2-1|.|TRBV5-5|.
CASSFINNEQFF
TGTGCCAGCAGCTTTATAAACAATGAGCAGTTCTTC